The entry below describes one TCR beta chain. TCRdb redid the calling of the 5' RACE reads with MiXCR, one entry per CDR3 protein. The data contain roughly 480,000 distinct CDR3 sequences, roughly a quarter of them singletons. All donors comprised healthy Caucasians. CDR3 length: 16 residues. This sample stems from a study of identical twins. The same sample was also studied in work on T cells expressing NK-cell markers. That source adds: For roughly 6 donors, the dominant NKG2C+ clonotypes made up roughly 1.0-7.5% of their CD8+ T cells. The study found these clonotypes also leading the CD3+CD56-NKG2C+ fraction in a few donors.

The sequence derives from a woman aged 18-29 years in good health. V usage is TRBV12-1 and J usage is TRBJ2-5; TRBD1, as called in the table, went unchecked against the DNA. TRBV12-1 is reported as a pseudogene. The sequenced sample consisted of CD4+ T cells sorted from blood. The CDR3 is CASTATLDRGQETQYF. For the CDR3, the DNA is TGTGCCAGCACCGCGACCTTAGACAGGGGCCAAGAGACCCAGTACTTC.